This TCR beta chain was sequenced in a study of blood T cell repertoires in COVID-19. Profiled with immunoSEQ multiplex PCR; TCRdb holds only in-frame clones, not every one. The top ten clones hold 5.2% of a sample with some 320,000 clones, approximately 88% of them seen once. Participants were aged about 18 to 100 years from 24 US areas. Recovered status in Cohort 3 required two negative PCRs, clearance, or symptom resolution. Trimming cost V 0 bases and J 2 bases, with 8 bases left between them. Germline V lookup: CDR1 SGHRS, CDR2 YFSETQ. There are 14 residues in the CDR3. The TCR was taken from a man aged 55 to 69 who had recovered from COVID-19. The genes are TRBV5-1 and TRBJ1-2; D unclear. The source material was PBMCs or T cells enriched from blood (not recorded which). In nucleotides, the CDR3 is TGCGCCAGCAGCTTGGGAGCTACGAACTATGGCTACACCTTC. Its protein product is CASSLGATNYGYTF.